These 22 T cell receptor beta chains share one sample of origin, sequenced in a study of cytomegalovirus exposure and HLA in healthy donors. The PCR used 60 Vbeta and 13 Jbeta primers. The method was immunoSEQ multiplex PCR; TCRdb's version includes in-frame clones alone and lacks a portion of them. Its clone listing holds about 64,000 clones. The sample comprised PBMCs. Receptor source: a woman under 30 in good health and CMV-seronegative.

The CDR3: CASSVTASEQYF. In DNA, the CDR3 is TGTGCCAGCAGTGTTACGGCTAGCGAGCAGTACTTC. The chain is built from TRBV6-1 and TRBJ2-7; D is undetermined. The CDR3 loop spans 12 amino acids. In germline, CDR1 is MNHNS, CDR2 SASEGT. The V gene lost 4 bases and the J gene lost 6 bases, with 10 bases spanning the gap.

V and J are TRBV14 and TRBJ2-2; 9 bases match TRBD1. The germline gives CDR1 SGHDN, CDR2 FVKESK. Unmatched junction bases numbered 5, after V lost 5 bases and J lost 1 base. This CDR3 spans 16 amino acids. Written as DNA, the CDR3 is TGTGCCAGCAGCAAGCTGGGACAGGGGAACACCGGGGAGCTGTTTTTT. Encoded protein: CASSKLGQGNTGELFF.

CDR3 coding DNA: TGTGCCAGCAGCGTAGGGGGAGGGCCGCGAGAGACCCAGTACTTC. As protein: CASSVGGGPRETQYF. The chain uses TRBV9 and TRBJ2-5; 7 bases align to TRBD2. CDR1 and CDR2 (germline): SGDLS, YYNGEE. This CDR3 contains 15 residues. V trimming: 0 bases; J trimming: 4 bases; junction bases outside the gene matches: 6. Variable domain in full (rest from reference TRBV9 and TRBJ2-5): DSGVTQTPKHLITATGQRVTLRCSPRSGDLSVYWYQQSLDQGLQFLIQYYNGEERAKGNILERFSAQQFPDLHSELNLSSLELGDSALYFCASSVGGGPRETQYFGPGTRLLVL.

The chain recombines TRBV28 with TRBJ1-2, with D tentatively TRBD1 (6 bases). V lost 6 bases, J lost 3 bases, and 11 bases lay in between. Germline CDR1 reads MDHEN; CDR2 reads SYDVKM. The CDR3 covers 13 residues. CDR3 sequence (DNA): TGTGCCAGCAGACCGACAGGATACTATGGCTACACCTTC. Its protein is CASRPTGYYGYTF.

This chain links TRBV4-2 with TRBJ1-5, with 10 bases that match TRBD1. Per germline, CDR1 LGHNA and CDR2 YNFKEQ. The CDR3 has 15 residues. V was clipped by 3 bases and J by 7 bases; unmatched bases: 6. As DNA, the CDR3 is TGTGCCAGCAGCCACCTGGGACAGGGGAACCAGCCCCAGCATTTT. It is translated as CASSHLGQGNQPQHF.

This sequence joins TRBV19 and TRBJ1-5; TRBD1 matches at 7 bases. CDR3 length: 15 residues. V shed 6 bases and J 3 bases; nucleotides not matched to a gene: 8. CDR1 LNHDA and CDR2 SQIVND come from the germline V gene (reference sequence). The CDR3 region is CASRWGQQNNQPQHF. The DNA of the CDR3 is TGTGCCAGTAGATGGGGACAGCAGAACAATCAGCCCCAGCATTTT.

The chain employs TRBV18 and TRBJ1-1, with 10 positions matching TRBD1. The CDR3 is 16 residues long. Germline V gene sequence: CDR1 KGHSH, CDR2 LQKENI. V lost 8 bases to trimming and J lost 5 bases; unmatched junction nucleotides: 14. Here the CDR3 reads CASASRTGGALTEAFF. The CDR3 nucleotides are TGTGCCAGCGCCTCTAGGACAGGGGGTGCGCTAACTGAAGCTTTCTTT.

Here the CDR3 reads CASSQAGGFTEAFF. The CDR3, as DNA: TGTGCCAGCAGCCAAGCAGGGGGCTTCACTGAAGCTTTCTTT. The V gene is TRBV4-2, the J gene TRBJ1-1; 8 nucleotides line up with TRBD1. J gave up 4 bases and V 1 base, and 2 bases lay outside the gene matches. The germline gives CDR1 LGHNA, CDR2 YNFKEQ. The CDR3 loop spans 14 amino acids.

V is TRBV9 and J is TRBJ1-3; D call uncertain. Looked up from germline, CDR1 is SGDLS and CDR2 is YYNGEE. With 0 bases removed from V and 0 bases from J, the gap between germline ends came to 10 bases. This CDR3 is 16 amino acids long. The CDR3 spells CASSVGGGYSGNTIYF. Written as DNA, the CDR3 is TGTGCCAGCAGCGTAGGAGGCGGATACTCTGGAAACACCATATATTTT.

The chain links TRBV29-1 to TRBJ1-3; 7 positions agree with TRBD1. With V trimmed by 7 bases and J by 0 bases, 6 bases remained unmatched. The germline V gene has CDR1 SQVTM and CDR2 ANQGSEA. The CDR3 is made up of 14 amino acids. CDR3 sequence reads: CSAETGHSGNTIYF. CDR3 DNA sequence: TGCAGCGCAGAGACAGGGCACTCTGGAAACACCATATATTTT. Supplemented by reference TRBV29-1 and TRBJ1-3, the full variable domain reads SAVISQKPSRDICQRGTSLTIQCQVDSQVTMMFWYRQQPGQSLTLIATANQGSEATYESGFVIDKFPISRPNLTFSTLTVSNMSPEDSSIYLCSAETGHSGNTIYFGEGSWLTVV.

The chain's CDR3 is CASSVPTQSNTEAFF. CDR3 sequence (DNA): TGTGCCAGCAGCGTACCAACACAGTCGAACACTGAAGCTTTCTTT. This chain uses TRBV7-9 with TRBJ1-1, with D uncertain. Germline CDR1 reads SEHNR; CDR2 reads FQNEAQ (reference sequence). V lost 5 bases and J lost 1, with 14 bases in between. The CDR3 spans 15 residues.

This sequence joins TRBV5-1 and TRBJ2-1; TRBD2 might be the D (5 bases). Germline CDR1 and CDR2: SGHRS and YFSETQ. CDR3 size: 15 residues. Trimming removed 0 bases from V and 12 bases from J, with 19 bases in between. CDR3 loop: CASSLEGKALGGQFF. The CDR3 DNA is TGCGCCAGCAGCTTGGAAGGGAAAGCGTTAGGAGGGCAGTTCTTC.

This rearrangement joins TRBV13 to TRBJ2-1; tentatively, D is TRBD2 (5 bases). This CDR3 spans 12 amino acids. Germline CDR1 is PRHDT and CDR2 is FYEKMQ (reference sequence). The V end lost 6 bases, the J end lost 7 bases, and 10 bases lay between the germline ends. The CDR3 reads CASSSLGNEQFF. In DNA form, the CDR3 reads TGTGCCAGCAGTTCACTAGGAAATGAGCAGTTCTTC.

CDR3 sequence reads: CASSARGGETEAFF. Written as DNA, the CDR3 is TGTGCCAGCAGCGCCCGAGGGGGGGAGACTGAAGCTTTCTTT. V usage is TRBV9 and J usage is TRBJ1-1, with D perhaps matching TRBD1 (6 bases). Germline V lookup: CDR1 SGDLS, CDR2 YYNGEE. V dropped 3 bases and J dropped 5 bases, with 14 bases sitting between them. The CDR3 covers 14 residues. Filled out from reference TRBV9 and TRBJ1-1, the complete variable domain reads DSGVTQTPKHLITATGQRVTLRCSPRSGDLSVYWYQQSLDQGLQFLIQYYNGEERAKGNILERFSAQQFPDLHSELNLSSLELGDSALYFCASSARGGETEAFFGQGTRLTVV.

The chain carries TRBV4-1 and TRBJ2-5; weak D call: TRBD1 (5 bases). CDR1 is MGHRA and CDR2 is YSYEKL in the germline V gene. V was trimmed by 5 bases and J by 0 bases, leaving 13 bases between them. This CDR3 region has 15 residues. The CDR3 coding sequence is TGCGCCAGCAGCTGGTCCCCAGGGAACCAAGAGACCCAGTACTTC. Protein: CASSWSPGNQETQYF.

The rearrangement links TRBV27 to TRBJ1-6; no firm D call. Germline V CDR1 and CDR2: MNHEY, SMNVEV (reference sequence). The CDR3 contains 14 residues. Trimming shortened V by 3 bases and J by 8 bases, and 11 bases separated the two germline ends. The CDR3 coding sequence is TGTGCCAGCAGTTTCTCTTTGAGTGATTCACCCCTCCACTTT. It is translated as CASSFSLSDSPLHF.

The CDR3 nucleotides read TGTGCCAGCAGCTTGGAAAGCGGAGAGACCCAGTACTTC. Its translation: CASSLESGETQYF. The rearrangement joins TRBV5-6 to TRBJ2-5; D possibly corresponds to TRBD2 (5 bases). Trimming took 0 bases from V and 4 from J, leaving 7 bases between them. Germline V gene sequence: CDR1 SGHDT, CDR2 YYEEEE. The CDR3 is 13 residues long.

The rearrangement uses TRBV6-5 and TRBJ2-1; maybe TRBD2 (6 bases). This CDR3 comprises 15 residues. V dropped 5 bases and J dropped 4 bases, with 15 bases sitting between them. In germline, CDR1 is MNHEY, CDR2 SVGAGI. Here the CDR3 reads CASSLSDSGYNEQFF. CDR3 DNA: TGTGCCAGCAGTCTGTCGGATAGCGGTTACAATGAGCAGTTCTTC.

The chain has TRBV7-9 and TRBJ1-2, with 8 nucleotides matching TRBD1. The CDR3 runs 16 residues. Germline V lookup: CDR1 SEHNR, CDR2 FQNEAQ (reference sequence). The V segment lost 5 bases and the J segment 6 bases; nucleotides outside the gene matches: 14. In DNA, the CDR3 is TGTGCCAGCAGCCTACTCGGACAGGGCACCGCAAATGGCTACACCTTC. Its translation is CASSLLGQGTANGYTF.

This chain links TRBV4-1 with TRBJ1-1; unclear D gene. The CDR3 has 13 amino acids. The V and J ends lost 1 base and 8 bases respectively, with 11 bases between them. Germline CDR1 and CDR2: MGHRA and YSYEKL. The CDR3 region is CASSQGWRGEAFF. The CDR3, as DNA: TGCGCCAGCAGCCAAGGGTGGCGAGGGGAAGCTTTCTTT.

Here the CDR3 reads CASSQTWTGGEKLFF. The CDR3 bases are TGTGCCAGCAGTCAAACCTGGACAGGGGGTGAAAAACTGTTTTTT. The V gene is TRBV6-5, the J gene TRBJ1-4; 10 bases are a match to TRBD1. Germline V gene lookup returns CDR1 MNHEY and CDR2 SVGAGI. This CDR3 contains 15 residues. With 5 bases clipped from V and 7 bases from J, the junction kept 7 bases outside the gene matches.

The V gene is TRBV11-2, the J gene TRBJ2-3, with 11 bases that match TRBD2. The CDR3 contains 16 residues. Germline V CDR1 and CDR2: SGHAT, FQNNGV. Trimming cost V 3 bases and J 0 bases; bases outside gene matches: 2. The CDR3 nucleotides are TGTGCCAGCAGCTTCACTAGCGGGAGAAGCACAGATACGCAGTATTTT. It translates to CASSFTSGRSTDTQYF. Full variable domain (outside the CDR3, taken from reference TRBV11-2 and TRBJ2-3): EAGVAQSPRYKIIEKRQSVAFWCNPISGHATLYWYQQILGQGPKLLIQFQNNGVVDDSQLPKDRFSAERLKGVDSTLKIQPAKLEDSAVYLCASSFTSGRSTDTQYFGPGTRLTVL.